Presented here are 9 T cell receptor beta chains from one specimen sequenced in a study of blood T cell repertoires in COVID-19. Sequencing used immunoSEQ multiplex PCR; TCRdb keeps in-frame clones, though not all of them. The sample holds 200,000 to 250,000 clones, approximately 81% seen once. Material: peripheral blood. The source is a man under 40 with active or convalescent COVID-19.

In its sample, this clone was seen a few times. The junction departs from the called germline gene at one end, perhaps through a read error. The V and J genes are TRBV7-7 and TRBJ2-1; D remains unclear. Germline V gene sequence: CDR1 SSHAT, CDR2 FNYEAQ (reference sequence). The CDR3 totals 14 residues. This CDR3 is CASSLSSNHNEQFF. CDR3 in DNA: TGTGCTAGCAGCTTAAGTTCTAACCACAATGAGCAGTTCTTC.

The chain links TRBV19 to TRBJ1-3; no firm D call. Germline CDR1 is LNHDA and CDR2 is SQIVND (reference sequence). The CDR3 spans 12 residues. Trimming pared 10 bases from V and 3 bases from J, leaving 10 bases between. Written as DNA, the CDR3 is TGTGCCACTTCAGGTCTTGGAAACACCATATATTTT. Its protein is CATSGLGNTIYF. Filled out from reference TRBV19 and TRBJ1-3, the complete variable domain reads DGGITQSPKYLFRKEGQNVTLSCEQNLNHDAMYWYRQDPGQGLRLIYYSQIVNDFQKGDIAEGYSVSREKKESFPLTVTSAQKNPTAFYLCATSGLGNTIYFGEGSWLTVV.

This clone appeared once. CDR3 region: CASRTGGADEQYF. In nucleotides, the CDR3 is TGTGCCAGCAGGACAGGGGGCGCGGACGAGCAGTACTTC. The V call is TRBV28, the J call TRBJ2-7; 10 positions match TRBD1. Germline V gene data show CDR1 as MDHEN and CDR2 as SYDVKM. The CDR3 is 13 amino acids. V shed 6 bases and J 5 bases; nucleotides not matched to a gene: 4.

CDR3 protein: CASSFTREDLTQYF. CDR3 bases: TGTGCCAGCAGCTTTACGAGGGAAGATTTGACCCAGTACTTC. The J gene is TRBJ2-5, the V gene TRBV7-2, with D possibly matching TRBD2 (5 bases). V dropped 3 bases and J dropped 7 bases, with 15 bases sitting between them. CDR1 is SGHTA, CDR2 FQGNSA, per germline. This CDR3 has 14 residues.

The V and J genes are TRBV30 and TRBJ2-7; a weak D match, TRBD1 (7 bases). This CDR3 is 16 amino acids long. Germline CDR1 is GTSNPN and CDR2 is SVGIG (reference sequence). The germline V and J ends were trimmed by 0 bases and 0 bases, with 15 bases remaining between them. As DNA, the CDR3 is TGTGCCTGGAGTGTTTCCCAGGGGGGAATCTCCTACGAGCAGTACTTC. Translated, it gives CAWSVSQGGISYEQYF. The whole variable domain, filled in from reference TRBV30 and TRBJ2-7, reads SQTIHQWPATLVQPVGSPLSLECTVEGTSNPNLYWYRQAAGRGLQLLFYSVGIGQISSEVPQNLSASRPQDRQFILSSKKLLLSDSGFYLCAWSVSQGGISYEQYFGPGTRLTVT.

V usage is TRBV11-2 and J usage is TRBJ2-2; D unclear. The V gene lost 3 bases and the J gene lost 2 bases, with 4 bases spanning the gap. This CDR3 has 13 amino acids. Germline-derived CDR1 and CDR2 are SGHAT and FQNNGV. The CDR3 DNA reads as TGTGCCAGCAGCTTCCTAAACACCGGGGAGCTGTTTTTT. It specifies CASSFLNTGELFF.

CDR3 loop: CASSKQGSQETQYF. The CDR3 DNA sequence: TGTGCCAGCAGCAAACAGGGATCCCAAGAGACCCAGTACTTC. The chain joins TRBV7-9 to TRBJ2-5, with a weak D call TRBD1 (6 bases). The V end lost 5 bases, the J end lost 1 base, and 11 bases lay between the germline ends. The CDR3 is 14 residues long. Germline-derived CDR1 and CDR2 are SEHNR and FQNEAQ (reference sequence).

This clone was seen more than once but under ten times. V is TRBV30 and J is TRBJ2-1; TRBD2 agrees at 12 bases. CDR3 length: 14 residues. Germline V lookup: CDR1 GTSNPN, CDR2 SVGIG (reference sequence). Trimming took 8 bases from V and 7 from J; bases not matched to a gene: 9. CDR3 nucleotides: TGTGCCAGAGAGACTAGCGGGGGTACAAATGAGCAGTTCTTC. The encoded protein is CARETSGGTNEQFF.

CDR3 residues: CASSSGLLEKLFF. CDR3 nucleotides: TGTGCCAGCAGCTCGGGACTGCTTGAAAAACTGTTTTTT. The chain uses TRBV5-6 and TRBJ1-4, with D perhaps matching TRBD1 (5 bases). Trimming removed 3 bases at V and 7 bases at J, with 10 bases between. Germline V lookup: CDR1 SGHDT, CDR2 YYEEEE. The CDR3 spans 13 residues.